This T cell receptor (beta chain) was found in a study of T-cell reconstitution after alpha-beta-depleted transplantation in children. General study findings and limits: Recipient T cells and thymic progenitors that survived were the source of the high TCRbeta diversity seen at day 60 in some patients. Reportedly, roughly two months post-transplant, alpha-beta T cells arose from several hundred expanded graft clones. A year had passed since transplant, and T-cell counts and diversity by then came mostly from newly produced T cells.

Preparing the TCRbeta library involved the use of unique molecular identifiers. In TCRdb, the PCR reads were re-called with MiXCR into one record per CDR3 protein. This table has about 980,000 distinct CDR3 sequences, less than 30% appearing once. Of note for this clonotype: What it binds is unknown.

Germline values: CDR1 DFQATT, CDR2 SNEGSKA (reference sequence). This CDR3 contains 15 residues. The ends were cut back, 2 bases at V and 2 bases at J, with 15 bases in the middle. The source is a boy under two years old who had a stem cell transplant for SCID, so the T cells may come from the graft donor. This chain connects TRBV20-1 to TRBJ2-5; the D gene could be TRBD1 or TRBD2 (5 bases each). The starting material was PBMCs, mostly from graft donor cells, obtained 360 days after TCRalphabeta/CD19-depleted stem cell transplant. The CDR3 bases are TGCAGTGCTAGATCGGGACGCCAGAGGCAAGAGACCCAGTACTTC. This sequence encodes CSARSGRQRQETQYF.